Given below is one T cell receptor (beta chain) in context. What it binds is not known. This entry belongs to a study of T cells in pancreatic ductal adenocarcinoma. General observations from the study: Mean clonality was approximately 0.1 in tumors and roughly 0.072 in blood, not significantly different. Tumor samples had fewer productive templates and about 8-fold fewer unique clonotypes than blood.

No neoadjuvant therapy was given to the selected pancreatic ductal adenocarcinoma patients before their surgery. Repertoires were generated with immunoSEQ multiplex PCR, while TCRdb's copy carries only in-frame clones and drops some. The sample contains 12,000 or so clones, approximately 90% of which appear only once. The V gene's germline CDR1 is SGHKS and CDR2 YYEKEE (reference sequence). The V end was cut by 3 bases, the J end by 0 bases, with 7 bases between. The CDR3 sequence is 14 residues long. This chain uses TRBV5-5 with TRBJ1-3; a possible D gene is TRBD1 (6 bases). The source of this sequence is a human donor with pancreatic ductal adenocarcinoma. Sequencing was carried out using PBMCs. CDR3 region: CASSWGRSGNTIYF. The CDR3 DNA follows: TGTGCCAGCAGCTGGGGGCGCTCTGGAAACACCATATATTTT.